This T cell receptor beta chain was sequenced in a study of vaccination effects on CD4 cells after COVID-19. A note on this clone: Its antigen remains unidentified.

Clones were read by immunoSEQ multiplex PCR, and TCRdb kept only the in-frame ones, dropping some. In the table there are 78,000 or so clones, about 78% of which are singletons. Antigen-specific CD4+ T cells were expanded with viral peptide pools in the ViraFEST assay before sequencing. The culture ran for nine to eleven days, and then CD4+ T cells were isolated. Nucleocapsid antibodies were negative in the vaccine recipients, who had never had SARS-CoV-2 infection. Peptides at about 10 ug/ml and IL-2 at 9.5 to 10 IU/ml were added to two million PBMC per well. Trimming removed 0 bases from V and 12 bases from J, with 6 bases in between. This CDR3 spans 12 amino acids. The V gene's germline CDR1 is WNHNN and CDR2 SYGVQD (reference sequence).

The J gene is TRBJ1-6, the V gene TRBV10-1; D gene uncertain. The specimen comprised CD4+ T cells from PBMCs cultured with SARS-CoV-2 spike peptides, sampled before COVID-19 vaccination. This receptor was taken from a human donor who received a COVID-19 vaccine. This CDR3 reads CASSESEEPLHF. CDR3 nucleotides: TGCGCCAGCAGTGAGTCGGAGGAACCCCTCCACTTT.